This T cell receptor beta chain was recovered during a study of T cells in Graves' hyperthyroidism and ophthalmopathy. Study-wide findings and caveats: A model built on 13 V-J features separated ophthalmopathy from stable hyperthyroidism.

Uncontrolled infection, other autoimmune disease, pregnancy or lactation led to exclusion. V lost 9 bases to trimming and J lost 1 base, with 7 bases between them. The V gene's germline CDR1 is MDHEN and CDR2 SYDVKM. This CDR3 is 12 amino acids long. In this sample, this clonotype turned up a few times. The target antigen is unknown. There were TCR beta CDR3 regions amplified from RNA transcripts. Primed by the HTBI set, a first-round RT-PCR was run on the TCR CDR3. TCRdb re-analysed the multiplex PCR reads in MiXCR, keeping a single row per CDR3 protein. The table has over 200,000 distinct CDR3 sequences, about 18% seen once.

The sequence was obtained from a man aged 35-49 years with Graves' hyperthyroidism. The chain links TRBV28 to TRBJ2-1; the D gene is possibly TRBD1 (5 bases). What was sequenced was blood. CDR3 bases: TGTGCCAGTACAGGTTCCTACAATGAGCAGTTCTTC. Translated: CASTGSYNEQFF. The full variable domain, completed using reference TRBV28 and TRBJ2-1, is DVKVTQSSRYLVKRTGEKVFLECVQDMDHENMFWYRQDPGLGLRLIYFSYDVKMKEKGDIPEGYSVSREKKERFSLILESASTNQTSMYLCASTGSYNEQFFGPGTRLTVL.